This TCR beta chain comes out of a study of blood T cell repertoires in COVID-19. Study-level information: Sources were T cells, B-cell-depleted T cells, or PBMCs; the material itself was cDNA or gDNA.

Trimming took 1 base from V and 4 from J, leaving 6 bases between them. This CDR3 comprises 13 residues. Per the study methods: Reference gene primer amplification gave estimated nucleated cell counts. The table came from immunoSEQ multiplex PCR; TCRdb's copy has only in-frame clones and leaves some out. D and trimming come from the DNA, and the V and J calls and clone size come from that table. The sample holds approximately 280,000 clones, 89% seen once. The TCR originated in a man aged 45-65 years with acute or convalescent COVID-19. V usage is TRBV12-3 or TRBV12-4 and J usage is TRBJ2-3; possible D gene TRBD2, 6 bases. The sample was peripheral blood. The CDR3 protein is CASSLGEADTQYF. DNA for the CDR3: TGTGCCAGCAGTTTAGGGGAGGCAGATACGCAGTATTTT.